One and the same sample provided the 24 T cell receptor beta chains below, sequenced in a study of blood T cell repertoires in COVID-19. Some clones are missing from TCRdb's copy, which holds only in-frame ones; the method was immunoSEQ multiplex PCR. The table has about 200,000 clones, about 90% seen once. The sequencing sample was made of PBMCs or T cells enriched from blood (not recorded which). These receptors all stem from a woman between 25 and 40 years old with acute COVID-19.

This chain joins TRBV7-3 and TRBJ2-5; TRBD1 matches at 7 bases. Losses at the gene ends were 2 bases for V and 0 bases for J; bases not matched to a gene: 9. This CDR3 is built from 17 residues. CDR1 and CDR2 (germline): SGHTA, FQGTGA. This chain's CDR3 is CASSLGTTGTDQETQYF. Written as DNA, the CDR3 is TGTGCCAGCAGCTTAGGAACCACGGGGACAGACCAAGAGACCCAGTACTTC.

As DNA, the CDR3 is TGTGCCAGCAGCTTAGAGGGGTTCAATTCACCCCTCCACTTT. This codes for CASSLEGFNSPLHF. V and J are TRBV7-2 and TRBJ1-6; a possible D gene is TRBD1 (5 bases). V lost 1 base and J lost 7, with 8 bases in between. The CDR3 extends over 14 amino acids. Germline V CDR1 and CDR2: SGHTA, FQGNSA.

The chain couples TRBV15 to TRBJ2-2; 7 bases are a match to TRBD1. There are 14 residues in the CDR3. V lost 0 bases, J lost 6 bases, and 1 base stayed unmatched. The germline gives CDR1 LNHNV, CDR2 YYDKDF (reference sequence). The CDR3: CATSRDRGPGELFF. CDR3 sequence (DNA): TGTGCCACCAGCAGAGATAGGGGGCCCGGGGAGCTGTTTTTT.

This clone occurred many times. CDR3 sequence reads: CASTKRLSTGFYGYTF. The CDR3 nucleotides read TGTGCCAGCACCAAGCGACTCAGCACAGGATTTTATGGCTACACCTTC. The gene calls are TRBV21-1 and TRBJ1-2; TRBD1 is taken as the D call from the table, unchecked against the DNA. TRBV21-1 is a pseudogene segment. The CDR3 extends over 16 amino acids.

The chain is built from TRBV3-1 (or the pseudogene TRBV3-2) and TRBJ2-5; 12 bases are shared with TRBD2. This CDR3 is 16 amino acids long. Trimming cost V 0 bases and J 8 bases; bases outside gene matches: 7. CDR1 LGHDT and CDR2 YNNKEL come from the germline V gene (reference sequence). This CDR3 is CASSQDPGLAGTTQYF. As DNA, the CDR3 is TGTGCCAGCAGCCAAGATCCCGGACTAGCGGGGACCACCCAGTACTTC.

The chain carries TRBV19 and TRBJ2-7; 11 positions match TRBD1. The CDR3 spans 16 residues. V was clipped by 4 bases and J by 7 bases; unmatched bases: 12. CDR1 LNHDA and CDR2 SQIVND come from the germline V gene (reference sequence). The CDR3 nucleotides read TGTGCCAGTAGTAAACTCCCCGGGACAGGGGGGAATGAGCAGTACTTC. Translating gives CASSKLPGTGGNEQYF.

This clone was counted many times. The rearrangement uses TRBV2 and TRBJ2-1, with 11 bases fitting TRBD2. Germline CDR1 SNHLY, CDR2 FYNNEI. With 5 bases clipped from V and 7 bases from J, the junction kept 4 bases outside the gene matches. CDR3 length: 14 residues. CDR3 protein: CASSIAGGPNEQFF. The DNA of the CDR3 is TGTGCCAGCAGTATAGCGGGGGGGCCGAATGAGCAGTTCTTC.

This chain joins TRBV19 and TRBJ2-5; the D gene is possibly TRBD1 (6 bases). Germline V gene sequence: CDR1 LNHDA, CDR2 SQIVND (reference sequence). The CDR3 contains 15 residues. Trimming left V 1 base short and J 2 bases short, with 11 bases between. This CDR3 reads CASSIGGGSQETQYF. CDR3 DNA sequence: TGTGCCAGTAGTATAGGAGGGGGTTCTCAAGAGACCCAGTACTTC.

This clone occurred once. V is TRBV11-2 and J is TRBJ2-1; 15 nucleotides match TRBD2. Germline lookup yields CDR1 SGHAT and CDR2 FQNNGV. This CDR3 is 15 amino acids long. J was trimmed by 9 bases and V by 4 bases; bases with no gene match: 4. CDR3 sequence reads: CASSSWTSGGAEQFF. The DNA for the CDR3 is TGTGCCAGCAGCTCCTGGACTAGCGGGGGGGCTGAGCAGTTCTTC.

In this sample, this clone turned up once. This chain joins TRBV29-1 and TRBJ1-1; 7 nucleotides align to TRBD1. With 7 bases clipped from V and 1 base from J, the junction kept 6 bases outside the gene matches. Germline loops: CDR1 SQVTM, CDR2 ANQGSEA. The CDR3 has 13 residues. The CDR3 bases are TGCAGCGGGTGGACAGGAGCGAACACTGAAGCTTTCTTT. Translation: CSGWTGANTEAFF.

The chain couples TRBV5-5 to TRBJ2-7; no clear D gene. The ends were cut back, 2 bases at V and 3 bases at J, with 12 bases in the middle. CDR1 SGHKS and CDR2 YYEKEE come from the germline V gene (reference sequence). The CDR3 has 14 amino acids. The CDR3 is CASSFLTEYYEQYF. CDR3 bases: TGTGCCAGCAGCTTTCTTACGGAGTACTACGAGCAGTACTTC.

This chain joins TRBV27 and TRBJ1-2; possibly TRBD1 for D (5 bases). Trimming left V 9 bases short and J 8 bases short, with 19 bases between. The germline CDR1 and CDR2 sequences are MNHEY and SMNVEV (reference sequence). The CDR3 extends over 13 amino acids. CDR3 protein: CASGLGQGRGYTF. For the CDR3, the DNA is TGTGCCAGTGGCCTGGGGCAGGGAAGAGGCTACACCTTC.

The V call is TRBV4-1, the J call TRBJ2-1; no definite D call. The length of the CDR3 is 13 residues. Trimming took off 2 bases at V and 6 bases at J, with 8 bases between the two ends. Per germline, CDR1 MGHRA and CDR2 YSYEKL. CDR3 DNA: TGCGCCAGCAGCCAAATCAGAGGCAATGAGCAGTTCTTC. Its translation: CASSQIRGNEQFF.

The chain employs TRBV7-3 and TRBJ1-1; tentative D call: TRBD1 (6 bases). The CDR3 consists of 18 residues. From germline, CDR1 is SGHTA and CDR2 FQGTGA. V shed 1 base and J shed 3 bases, with 21 bases lying between them. CDR3 DNA sequence: TGTGCCAGCAGCTTAAACGGGGGGGCGATCCCATCGGACACTGAAGCTTTCTTT. Protein sequence: CASSLNGGAIPSDTEAFF.

This chain links TRBV7-7 with TRBJ1-1; perhaps TRBD1 as D (6 bases). CDR1 SSHAT and CDR2 FNYEAQ come from the germline V gene (reference sequence). The CDR3 is made up of 13 amino acids. V was cut by 4 bases and J by 2 bases, with 8 bases left in between. This chain's CDR3 is CASSSGTNTEAFF. In nucleotides, the CDR3 is TGTGCCAGCAGCTCCGGGACAAACACTGAAGCTTTCTTT.

V gene TRBV24-1 combines with J gene TRBJ2-7, with D hard to call. The V end was cut by 2 bases, the J end by 4 bases, with 14 bases between. The CDR3 consists of 15 residues. Germline V CDR1 and CDR2: KGHDR, SFDVKD. The CDR3 loop is CATSDSHSTFYEQYF. CDR3 sequence (DNA): TGTGCCACCAGTGATTCCCATTCGACATTTTACGAGCAGTACTTC.

V gene TRBV11-3 combines with J gene TRBJ2-7, with 9 nucleotides matching TRBD1. Germline V lookup: CDR1 SGHNT, CDR2 YENEEA. The V segment lost 5 bases and the J segment 2 bases; nucleotides outside the gene matches: 4. The CDR3 spans 14 residues. CDR3 bases: TGTGCCAGCAGCCCGGGACAGGGCACCTACGAGCAGTACTTC. Its protein product is CASSPGQGTYEQYF.

CDR3 amino acids: CASSPAGSGANVLTF. The CDR3 DNA reads as TGTGCCAGCAGCCCAGCAGGGTCTGGGGCCAACGTCCTGACTTTC. This rearrangement joins TRBV7-6 to TRBJ2-6, with D perhaps TRBD1 (5 bases). The length of the CDR3 is 15 residues. In germline, CDR1 is SGHVS, CDR2 FNYEAQ. Trimming removed 5 bases at V and 1 base at J, with 9 bases between. The full variable domain, completed using reference TRBV7-6 and TRBJ2-6, is GAGVSQSPRYKVTKRGQDVALRCDPISGHVSLYWYRQALGQGPEFLTYFNYEAQQDKSGLPNDRFSAERPEGSISTLTIQRTEQRDSAMYRCASSPAGSGANVLTFGAGSRLTVL.

CDR3 loop: CASNQGLAGEEQFF. CDR3 nucleotides: TGTGCCAGCAACCAGGGACTAGCGGGGGAAGAGCAGTTCTTC. The chain employs TRBV5-8 and TRBJ2-1, with 14 bases fitting TRBD2. V lost 6 bases, J lost 10 bases, and 6 bases stayed unmatched. Germline loops: CDR1 SGHTS, CDR2 YDEGEE. The CDR3 totals 14 residues.

This sequence joins TRBV3-1 (or the pseudogene TRBV3-2) and TRBJ2-5, with TRBD1 matching 8 bases. Per germline, CDR1 LGHDT and CDR2 YNNKEL (reference sequence). The CDR3 runs to 17 residues. V was clipped by 4 bases and J by 1 base; unmatched bases: 11. The CDR3 here is CASSLVAGTGAQETQYF. The CDR3 nucleotides are TGTGCCAGCAGCCTTGTAGCTGGGACAGGAGCCCAAGAGACCCAGTACTTC.

The chain carries TRBV7-2 and TRBJ1-3; TRBD1 is a possible D gene (5 bases). Trimming stripped 1 base from V and 1 base from J, with 11 bases between. The CDR3 runs to 16 residues. Germline V gene data show CDR1 as SGHTA and CDR2 as FQGNSA. The CDR3 region has the DNA TGTGCCAGCAGCTTAGTGGTTGGGGCGTCTGGAAACACCATATATTTT. This encodes CASSLVVGASGNTIYF.

The chain uses TRBV7-9 and TRBJ1-6; unclear D gene. The CDR3 has 15 amino acids. The V end was cut by 1 base, the J end by 5 bases, with 9 bases between. Germline values: CDR1 SEHNR, CDR2 FQNEAQ (reference sequence). The CDR3 protein is CASSLDMRDNSPLHF. As DNA, the CDR3 is TGTGCCAGCAGCTTAGATATGAGGGATAATTCACCCCTCCACTTT.

The rearrangement uses TRBV7-9 and TRBJ1-5; 10 nucleotides line up with TRBD1. V trimming: 5 bases; J trimming: 5 bases; junction bases outside the gene matches: 9. The CDR3 runs to 16 residues. Germline V gene data show CDR1 as SEHNR and CDR2 as FQNEAQ (reference sequence). CDR3 nucleotide sequence: TGTGCCAGCAGCCAACTAACCGGGACAGGGGATCAGCCCCAGCATTTT. This gives the protein CASSQLTGTGDQPQHF.

This clone came up once. The same CDR3 also results from other DNA sequences found in this sample. V gene TRBV6-5 combines with J gene TRBJ2-3, with 12 bases fitting TRBD2. This CDR3 comprises 14 residues. Per the germline V gene, CDR1 is MNHEY and CDR2 is SVGAGI. With 6 bases clipped from V and 3 bases from J, the junction kept 1 base outside the gene matches. CDR3 sequence reads: CASRTSGGTDTQYF. Written as DNA, the CDR3 is TGTGCCAGCAGAACTAGCGGGGGGACAGATACGCAGTATTTT.